Here is one T cell receptor beta chain with its context. Between the trimmed V and J ends, which lost 0 bases and 3 bases, there was a span of 19 bases. This CDR3 spans 18 amino acids. In germline, CDR1 is SGDLS, CDR2 YYNGEE. This sample is part of a study of blood T cell repertoires in COVID-19. Turning to the study itself: From the United States, Italy and Spain came samples of acute and convalescent COVID-19. The analysed material was cDNA or gDNA that came from T cells, B-cell-depleted T cells, or PBMCs.

In the original workflow: How many nucleated cells were present was estimated from reference gene primer amplification. TCRdb's table, derived via immunoSEQ multiplex PCR, lists solely in-frame clones and lacks some. V and J calls and clone size are copied from that table; D and trimming were computed from the DNA. The data hold hundreds of thousands of clones, with 88% observed a single time. The clonotype was recovered from a woman in her thirties or forties who had recovered from COVID-19. The source material was peripheral blood. This chain links TRBV9 with TRBJ1-5, with a possible D match to TRBD1 (5 bases). DNA for the CDR3: TGTGCCAGCAGCGTAGCTACAGGCCACGGGTGTTCCAATCAGCCCCAGCATTTT. Translated: CASSVATGHGCSNQPQHF.